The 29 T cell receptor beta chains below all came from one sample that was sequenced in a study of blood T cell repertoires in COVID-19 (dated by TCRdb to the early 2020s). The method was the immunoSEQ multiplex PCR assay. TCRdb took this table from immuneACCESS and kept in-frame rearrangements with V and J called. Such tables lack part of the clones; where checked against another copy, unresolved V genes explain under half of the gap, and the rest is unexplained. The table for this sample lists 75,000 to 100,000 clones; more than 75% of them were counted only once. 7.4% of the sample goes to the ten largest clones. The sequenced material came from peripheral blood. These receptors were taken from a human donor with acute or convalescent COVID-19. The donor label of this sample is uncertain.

CDR3 in DNA: TGTGCCAGTAGTATTGCCCTAGCATCAGATACGCAGTATTTT. Amino acid sequence: CASSIALASDTQYF. This chain connects TRBV19 to TRBJ2-3; TRBD2 is a possible D gene (5 bases). Germline V gives CDR1 LNHDA, CDR2 SQIVND (reference sequence). The CDR3 runs to 14 residues. Trimming took 3 bases from V and 4 from J, leaving 11 bases between them.

The DNA of the CDR3 is TGTGCCAGCAGTGACTCAAGGGGCGCCGGGGAGCTGTTTTTT. Protein sequence: CASSDSRGAGELFF. This chain uses TRBV6-4 with TRBJ2-2; D is possibly TRBD1 (5 bases). Germline-derived CDR1 and CDR2 are MRHNA and SNTAGT. The CDR3 totals 14 residues. V lost 0 bases and J 6 bases, leaving 8 bases between the germline ends.

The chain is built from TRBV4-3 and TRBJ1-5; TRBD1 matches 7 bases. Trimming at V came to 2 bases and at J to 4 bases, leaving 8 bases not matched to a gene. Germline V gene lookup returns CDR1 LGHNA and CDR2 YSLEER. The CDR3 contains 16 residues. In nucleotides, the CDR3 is TGCGCCAGCAGCCAAAACATGGCAGGGGGAAATCAGCCCCAGCATTTT. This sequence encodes CASSQNMAGGNQPQHF.

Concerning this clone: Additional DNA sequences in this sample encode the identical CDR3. Written as DNA, the CDR3 is TGCGCCAGCAGCTTGGGGGGTACAGGGACCTACGAGCAGTACTTC. This sequence encodes CASSLGGTGTYEQYF. The chain is built from TRBV5-1 and TRBJ2-7; possible D gene TRBD1, 6 bases. V lost 0 bases and J lost 2, with 12 bases in between. Germline-derived CDR1 and CDR2 are SGHRS and YFSETQ. The CDR3 runs 15 residues. Combining the CDR3 with reference TRBV5-1 and TRBJ2-7 gives the whole variable domain KAGVTQTPRYLIKTRGQQVTLSCSPISGHRSVSWYQQTPGQGLQFLFEYFSETQRNKGNFPGRFSGRQFSNSRSEMNVSTLELGDSALYLCASSLGGTGTYEQYFGPGTRLTVT.

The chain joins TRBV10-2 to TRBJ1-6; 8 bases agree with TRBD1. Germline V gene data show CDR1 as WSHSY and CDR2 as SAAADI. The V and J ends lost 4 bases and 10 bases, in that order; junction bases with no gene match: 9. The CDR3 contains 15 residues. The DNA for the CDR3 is TGCGCCAGCAGTGTGACAGGGGATGAGGAATCACCCCTCCACTTT. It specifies CASSVTGDEESPLHF.

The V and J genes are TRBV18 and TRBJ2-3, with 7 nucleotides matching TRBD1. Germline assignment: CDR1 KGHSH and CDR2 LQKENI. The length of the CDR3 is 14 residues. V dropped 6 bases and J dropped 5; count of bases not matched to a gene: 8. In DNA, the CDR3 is TGTGCCAGCTCGCTTCTAGACAGGGTAGATACGCAGTATTTT. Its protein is CASSLLDRVDTQYF.

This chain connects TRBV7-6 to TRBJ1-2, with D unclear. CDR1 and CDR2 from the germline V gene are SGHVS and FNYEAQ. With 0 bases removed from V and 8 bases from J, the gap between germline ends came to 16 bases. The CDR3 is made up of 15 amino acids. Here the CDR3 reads CASSLAGRGLGGYTF. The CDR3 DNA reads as TGTGCCAGCAGCTTAGCCGGGAGAGGACTCGGCGGCTACACCTTC.

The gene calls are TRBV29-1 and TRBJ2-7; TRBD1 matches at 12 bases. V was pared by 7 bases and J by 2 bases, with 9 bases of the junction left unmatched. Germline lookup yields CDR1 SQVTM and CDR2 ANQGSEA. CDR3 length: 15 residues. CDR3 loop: CSAGQGARFPYEQYF. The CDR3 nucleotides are TGCAGCGCGGGACAGGGGGCGAGATTTCCCTACGAGCAGTACTTC.

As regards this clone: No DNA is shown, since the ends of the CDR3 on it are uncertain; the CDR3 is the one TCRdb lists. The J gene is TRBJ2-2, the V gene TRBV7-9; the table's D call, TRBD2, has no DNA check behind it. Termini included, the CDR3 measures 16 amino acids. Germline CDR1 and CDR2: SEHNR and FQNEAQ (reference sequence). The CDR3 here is CASSLRAGGPTGELFF.

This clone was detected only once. The CDR3 nucleotides read TGTGCCAGCAGCCAAAGGGGGTCAGTGCTATCGACCCAGTACTTC. Translating it yields CASSQRGSVLSTQYF. This rearrangement joins TRBV14 to TRBJ2-5, with D possibly TRBD1 on 6 matching bases. Germline-derived CDR1 and CDR2 are SGHDN and FVKESK. This CDR3 is built from 15 residues. V was cut by 2 bases and J by 7 bases, with 17 bases left in between.

The CDR3 nucleotides are TGTGCCAGCGGGACCGGGACAGGGCGCTTGAGGGAGACCCAGTACTTC. This encodes CASGTGTGRLRETQYF. The chain combines TRBV7-2 with TRBJ2-5, with TRBD1 matching 9 bases. The CDR3 loop spans 16 amino acids. Germline lookup yields CDR1 SGHTA and CDR2 FQGNSA. J lost 5 bases, V lost 8 bases, and 15 bases had no gene match.

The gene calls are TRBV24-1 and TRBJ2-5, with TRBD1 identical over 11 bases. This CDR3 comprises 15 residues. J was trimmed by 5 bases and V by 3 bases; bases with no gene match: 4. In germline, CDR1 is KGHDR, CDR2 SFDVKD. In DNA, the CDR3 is TGTGCCACCAGTGATCCGGGACAGGGGGAGGAGACCCAGTACTTC. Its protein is CATSDPGQGEETQYF.

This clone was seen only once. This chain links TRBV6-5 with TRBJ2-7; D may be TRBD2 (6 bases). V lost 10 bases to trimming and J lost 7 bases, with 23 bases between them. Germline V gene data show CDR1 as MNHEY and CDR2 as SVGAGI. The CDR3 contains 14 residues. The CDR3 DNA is TGTGCCACCAGAGGGAGGCGGGATGGTATGGAGCAGTACTTC. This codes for CATRGRRDGMEQYF.

The CDR3 region has the DNA TGTGCCATCAGTGTCGACAGATTGAACACTGAAGCTTTCTTT. Its translation is CAISVDRLNTEAFF. This chain connects TRBV10-3 to TRBJ1-1; D might be TRBD1 (5 bases). Looked up from germline, CDR1 is ENHRY and CDR2 is SYGVKD. This CDR3 has 14 amino acids. Between the trimmed V and J ends, which lost 4 bases and 0 bases, there was a span of 9 bases.

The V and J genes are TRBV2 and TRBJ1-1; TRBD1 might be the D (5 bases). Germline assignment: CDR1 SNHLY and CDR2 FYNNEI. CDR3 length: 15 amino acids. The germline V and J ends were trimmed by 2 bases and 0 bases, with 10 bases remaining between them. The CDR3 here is CASSEQGFMNTEAFF. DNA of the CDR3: TGTGCCAGCAGTGAACAGGGATTCATGAACACTGAAGCTTTCTTT.

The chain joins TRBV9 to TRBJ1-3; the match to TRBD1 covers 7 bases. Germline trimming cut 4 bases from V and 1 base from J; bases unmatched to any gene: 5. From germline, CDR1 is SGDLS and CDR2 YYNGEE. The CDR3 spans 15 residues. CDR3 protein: CASSPRQGSGNTIYF. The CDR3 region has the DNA TGTGCCAGCAGCCCCCGACAGGGATCTGGAAACACCATATATTTT.

The CDR3 loop is CASSLQGGEQYF. The CDR3, as DNA: TGTGCCAGCAGCCTACAGGGGGGCGAGCAGTACTTC. This rearrangement joins TRBV3-1 (or the pseudogene TRBV3-2) to TRBJ2-7, with 8 bases lining up with TRBD1. V lost 4 bases, J lost 6 bases, and 2 bases stayed unmatched. Germline V gene lookup returns CDR1 LGHDT and CDR2 YNNKEL (reference sequence). The CDR3 contains 12 residues.

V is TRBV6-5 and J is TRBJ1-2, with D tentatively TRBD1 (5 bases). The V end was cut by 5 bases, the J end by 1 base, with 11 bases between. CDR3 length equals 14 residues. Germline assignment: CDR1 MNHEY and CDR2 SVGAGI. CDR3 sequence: CASSIQDGNYGYTF. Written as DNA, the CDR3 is TGTGCCAGCAGTATACAGGATGGTAACTATGGCTACACCTTC.

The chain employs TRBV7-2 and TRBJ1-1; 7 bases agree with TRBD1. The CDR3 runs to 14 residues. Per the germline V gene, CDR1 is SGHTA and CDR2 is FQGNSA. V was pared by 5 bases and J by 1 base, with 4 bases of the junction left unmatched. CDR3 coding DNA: TGTGCCAGCAGCCCGCGACAGGGGAACACTGAAGCTTTCTTT. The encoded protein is CASSPRQGNTEAFF.

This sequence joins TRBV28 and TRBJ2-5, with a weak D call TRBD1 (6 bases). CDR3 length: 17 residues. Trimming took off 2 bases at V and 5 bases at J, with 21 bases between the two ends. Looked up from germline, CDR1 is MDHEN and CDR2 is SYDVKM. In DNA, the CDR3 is TGTGCCAGCAGTTTACCCCCAAGCAGGGGAGCTTGGGAGACCCAGTACTTC. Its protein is CASSLPPSRGAWETQYF.

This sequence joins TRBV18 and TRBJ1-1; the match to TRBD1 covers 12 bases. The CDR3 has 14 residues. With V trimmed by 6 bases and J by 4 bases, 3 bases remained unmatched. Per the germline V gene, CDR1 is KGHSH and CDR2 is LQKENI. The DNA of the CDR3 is TGTGCCAGCTCGGGGGGACAGGGGGCCACTGAAGCTTTCTTT. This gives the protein CASSGGQGATEAFF.

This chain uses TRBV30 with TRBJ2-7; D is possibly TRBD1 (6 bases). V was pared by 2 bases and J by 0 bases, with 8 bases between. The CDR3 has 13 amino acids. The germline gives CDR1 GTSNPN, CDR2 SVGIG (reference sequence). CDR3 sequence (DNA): TGTGCCTGGAGTCAGGGGACCTCCTACGAGCAGTACTTC. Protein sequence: CAWSQGTSYEQYF. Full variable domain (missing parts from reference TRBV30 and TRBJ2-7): SQTIHQWPATLVQPVGSPLSLECTVEGTSNPNLYWYRQAAGRGLQLLFYSVGIGQISSEVPQNLSASRPQDRQFILSSKKLLLSDSGFYLCAWSQGTSYEQYFGPGTRLTVT.

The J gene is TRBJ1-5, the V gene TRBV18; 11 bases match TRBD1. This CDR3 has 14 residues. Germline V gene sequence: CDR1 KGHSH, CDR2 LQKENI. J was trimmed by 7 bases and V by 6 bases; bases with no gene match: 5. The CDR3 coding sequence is TGTGCCAGCTCCCCGGGACAGGGGGGCCAGCCCCAGCATTTT. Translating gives CASSPGQGGQPQHF.

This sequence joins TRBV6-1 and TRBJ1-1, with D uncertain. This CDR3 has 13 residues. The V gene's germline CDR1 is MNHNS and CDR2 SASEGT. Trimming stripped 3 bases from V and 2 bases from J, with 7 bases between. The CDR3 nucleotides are TGTGCCAGCAGTGATGGGCCCAACACTGAAGCTTTCTTT. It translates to CASSDGPNTEAFF.

This CDR3 reads CASSERAGVQYF. For the CDR3, the DNA is TGCGCCAGCAGTGAACGAGCGGGGGTGCAGTATTTT. The chain couples TRBV10-2 to TRBJ2-3, with 8 bases fitting TRBD2. Germline values: CDR1 WSHSY, CDR2 SAAADI. V shed 3 bases and J 11 bases; nucleotides not matched to a gene: 4. This CDR3 comprises 12 residues.

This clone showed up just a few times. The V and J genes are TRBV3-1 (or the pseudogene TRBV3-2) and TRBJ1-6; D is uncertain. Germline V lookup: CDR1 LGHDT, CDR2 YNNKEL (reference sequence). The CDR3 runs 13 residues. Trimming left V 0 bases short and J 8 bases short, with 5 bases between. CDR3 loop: CASSQDPDSPLHF. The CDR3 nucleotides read TGTGCCAGCAGCCAAGACCCGGATTCACCCCTCCACTTT.

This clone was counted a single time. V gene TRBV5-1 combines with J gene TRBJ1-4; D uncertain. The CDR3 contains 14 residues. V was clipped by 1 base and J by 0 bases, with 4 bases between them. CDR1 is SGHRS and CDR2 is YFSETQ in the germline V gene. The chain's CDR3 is CASSLSTTNEKLFF. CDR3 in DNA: TGCGCCAGCAGCTTGTCAACAACTAATGAAAAACTGTTTTTT.

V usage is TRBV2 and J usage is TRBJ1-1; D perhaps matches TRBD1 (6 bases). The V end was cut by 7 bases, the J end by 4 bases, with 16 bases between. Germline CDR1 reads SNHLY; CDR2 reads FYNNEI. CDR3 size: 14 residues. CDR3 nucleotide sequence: TGTGCCAGCAATTTACAGGGTTCGAGCACTGAAGCTTTCTTT. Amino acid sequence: CASNLQGSSTEAFF. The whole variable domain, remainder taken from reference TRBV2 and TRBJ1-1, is EPEVTQTPSHQVTQMGQEVILRCVPISNHLYFYWYRQILGQKVEFLVSFYNNEISEKSEIFDDQFSVERPDGSNFTLKIRSTKLEDSAMYFCASNLQGSSTEAFFGQGTRLTVV.

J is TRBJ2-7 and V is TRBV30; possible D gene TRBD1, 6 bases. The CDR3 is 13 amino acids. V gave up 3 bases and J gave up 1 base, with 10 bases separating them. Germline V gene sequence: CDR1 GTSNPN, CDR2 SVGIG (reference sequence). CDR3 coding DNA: TGTGCCTGGAGAGGGCAGGGGTCCTACGAGCAGTACTTC. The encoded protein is CAWRGQGSYEQYF.